Below are 26 T cell receptor beta chains sequenced from a single sample in a study of monozygotic twins with inflammatory bowel disease (dated by TCRdb to between 2018 and 2021). The library was generated by 5' RACE. Data came from an Illumina HiSeq 2500. TCRdb reprocessed the public reads and reports one entry per CDR3 protein sequence, without DNA. In this sample's table one finds around 140,000 distinct CDR3 sequences. The top ten clonotypes cover roughly 2.5% of the sample. Sequencing was carried out using blood. The receptors were sampled from a human donor with ulcerative colitis or Crohn's disease, or a healthy co-twin of an affected twin (not recorded which).

The V and J genes are TRBV15 and TRBJ2-5; absent DNA, TCRdb's TRBD2 call cannot be checked. This CDR3 is 15 amino acids long. Germline values: CDR1 LNHNV, CDR2 YYDKDF (reference sequence). The CDR3: CATSYTSGGDETQYF.

V is TRBV19 and J is TRBJ2-3; with no DNA, the TCRdb D assignment of TRBD1 cannot be verified. This CDR3 is 14 amino acids long. Germline V lookup: CDR1 LNHDA, CDR2 SQIVND (reference sequence). This CDR3 reads CASAGAVRQDTQYF.

The chain links TRBV7-2 to TRBJ1-1. The germline V gene encodes CDR1 SGHTA and CDR2 FQGNSA. The CDR3 is 15 amino acids. CDR3 in amino acids: CASSLAGHRGEGAFF.

The rearrangement joins TRBV12-3 or TRBV12-4 to TRBJ2-7; TCRdb designates TRBD1, a call that cannot be tested without DNA. This CDR3 spans 13 amino acids. CDR3: CASSRGTYYEQYF.

This chain uses TRBV7-3 with TRBJ2-1; no DNA is available, so the TRBD1 call from TCRdb remains unchecked. Germline CDR1 and CDR2: SGHTA and FQGTGA. The CDR3 covers 15 residues. This CDR3 reads CASSLTVGEAIEQFF. The entire variable domain, with the rest obtained from reference TRBV7-3 and TRBJ2-1, is as follows: GAGVSQTPSNKVTEKGKYVELRCDPISGHTALYWYRQSLGQGPEFLIYFQGTGAADDSGLPNDRFFAVRPEGSVSTLKIQRTERGDSAVYLCASSLTVGEAIEQFFGPGTRLTVL.

This chain joins TRBV5-4 and TRBJ2-1. This CDR3 comprises 12 residues. Germline CDR1 reads SGHNT; CDR2 reads YYREEE (reference sequence). The CDR3 here is CASSLVGQTKFF.

This chain connects TRBV5-1 to TRBJ2-3; TCRdb picks TRBD1, but there is no DNA to check that call. CDR3 size: 15 residues. Per the germline V gene, CDR1 is SGHRS and CDR2 is YFSETQ. The CDR3 region is CASNRWRDRTDTQYF.

The rearrangement joins TRBV5-1 to TRBJ1-1; the TRBD1 assignment by TCRdb is unverifiable without DNA. The CDR3 spans 16 residues. The germline CDR1 and CDR2 sequences are SGHRS and YFSETQ. CDR3 residues: CASRGGDFVMNTEAFF.

The chain recombines TRBV12-3 or TRBV12-4 with TRBJ1-1; absent DNA, TCRdb's TRBD1 call cannot be checked. The CDR3 is 14 amino acids. The CDR3 loop reads CASSIRQGVTEAFF.

CDR3 region: CSATGQGYEQFF. This chain uses TRBV20-1 with TRBJ2-1; TCRdb reports TRBD1, a call that lacks DNA to check it against. Germline V gene sequence: CDR1 DFQATT, CDR2 SNEGSKA (reference sequence). CDR3 length equals 12 residues.

The rearrangement links TRBV27 to TRBJ2-7; TCRdb names TRBD2, which stays unverified in the absence of DNA. Germline V lookup: CDR1 MNHEY, CDR2 SMNVEV (reference sequence). The CDR3 spans 15 residues. The CDR3 sequence: CASSLGLAGVNEQYF.

The chain couples TRBV7-3 to TRBJ2-1. The CDR3 consists of 15 residues. Germline-derived CDR1 and CDR2 are SGHTA and FQGTGA. Here the CDR3 reads CASSQEVSSYNEQFF.

The chain has TRBV10-3 and TRBJ2-7. In germline, CDR1 is ENHRY, CDR2 SYGVKD. The CDR3 consists of 14 residues. The CDR3 sequence is CAIGRGDGAYEQYF.

This chain connects TRBV4-3 to TRBJ2-2; TCRdb calls TRBD1, which cannot be checked without DNA. Germline V lookup: CDR1 LGHNA, CDR2 YSLEER. The CDR3 runs 15 residues. The CDR3 spells CASSQFIRGTGELFF.

The chain's CDR3 is CATSRDNSGGPLHF. The V and J genes are TRBV15 and TRBJ1-6; absent DNA, TCRdb's TRBD1 call cannot be checked. The CDR3 runs 14 residues. CDR1 is LNHNV, CDR2 YYDKDF, per germline (reference sequence).

The rearrangement uses TRBV20-1 and TRBJ2-3; the D call of TRBD2 rests on TCRdb alone, since no DNA is present to check it. CDR1 is DFQATT and CDR2 is SNEGSKA in the germline V gene (reference sequence). This CDR3 has 13 amino acids. The CDR3 here is CSASWRSGDTQYF.

The chain links TRBV4-1 to TRBJ1-5. CDR3 length: 13 residues. Germline V gene lookup returns CDR1 MGHRA and CDR2 YSYEKL. CDR3 region: CASSQEGTQPQHF.

The chain couples TRBV20-1 to TRBJ2-2. Germline assignment: CDR1 DFQATT and CDR2 SNEGSKA (reference sequence). CDR3 size: 14 residues. Here the CDR3 reads CSARDRTGTGELFF.

The rearrangement uses TRBV20-1 and TRBJ2-1; no DNA is available, so the TRBD2 call from TCRdb remains unchecked. Per the germline V gene, CDR1 is DFQATT and CDR2 is SNEGSKA (reference sequence). The CDR3 consists of 17 residues. CDR3 residues: CSASRTSGGAVENEQFF.

The chain is built from TRBV20-1 and TRBJ2-5; TCRdb selects TRBD1, and the lack of DNA leaves this call unchecked. This CDR3 is built from 15 residues. Per germline, CDR1 DFQATT and CDR2 SNEGSKA (reference sequence). CDR3 sequence: CSARDASGGGETQYF.

J is TRBJ2-3 and V is TRBV9; lacking DNA, the TRBD1 call made by TCRdb goes unchecked. Germline V gives CDR1 SGDLS, CDR2 YYNGEE. This CDR3 is 16 amino acids long. The CDR3 is CASSASGTGTMDTQYF.

The rearrangement links TRBV9 to TRBJ2-3; with no DNA, the TCRdb D assignment of TRBD2 cannot be verified. In germline, CDR1 is SGDLS, CDR2 YYNGEE. The CDR3 contains 16 residues. The CDR3 loop reads CASSPQTSGGLDTQYF.

The chain uses TRBV5-1 and TRBJ2-1; there is no DNA to check the TCRdb D call of TRBD2. Germline lookup yields CDR1 SGHRS and CDR2 YFSETQ. The CDR3 length is 14 residues. The CDR3 sequence: CASSILAGGYEQFF. Combining the CDR3 with reference TRBV5-1 and TRBJ2-1 gives the whole variable domain KAGVTQTPRYLIKTRGQQVTLSCSPISGHRSVSWYQQTPGQGLQFLFEYFSETQRNKGNFPGRFSGRQFSNSRSEMNVSTLELGDSALYLCASSILAGGYEQFFGPGTRLTVL.

V is TRBV20-1 and J is TRBJ2-5; TCRdb reports TRBD1, a call that lacks DNA to check it against. Per germline, CDR1 DFQATT and CDR2 SNEGSKA (reference sequence). The CDR3 has 11 amino acids. Here the CDR3 reads CSATGTTVQYF.

The chain uses TRBV6-1 and TRBJ1-2; the TCRdb call, TRBD1, lacks DNA for checking. CDR3 length: 15 residues. Germline V gives CDR1 MNHNS, CDR2 SASEGT. CDR3 amino acids: CASSPGTGNIHGYTF.

V usage is TRBV5-1 and J usage is TRBJ2-2; with no DNA, the TCRdb D assignment of TRBD2 cannot be verified. The germline CDR1 and CDR2 sequences are SGHRS and YFSETQ. The CDR3 totals 16 residues. CDR3 loop: CASSLAAGLNTGELFF.